One and the same sample provided the 25 T cell receptor beta chains below, sequenced in a study of human T cells and chemical hapten exposure. TCRdb fed the RACE reads into MiXCR, producing one record per CDR3 protein. This table has some 180,000 distinct CDR3 sequences, 20% to 25% appearing once. The sample's time point: patch test 1, 2 weeks after DPC sensitization. Treatment reported: therapeutic diphenylcyclopropenone sensitization with weekly scalp DPC. The specimen was whole blood, collected in connection with sensitization to the hapten diphenylcyclopropenone (DPC). These receptors all come from a woman aged 45-65 years with alopecia areata. Some clones in this sample may be carry-over from other donors' samples.

This clonotype was counted a few times. The chain combines TRBV7-2 with TRBJ2-1; tentatively, D is TRBD1 (5 bases). This CDR3 spans 17 amino acids. CDR1 and CDR2 (germline): SGHTA, FQGNSA. The ends were cut back, 7 bases at V and 0 bases at J, with 19 bases in the middle. The CDR3 protein is CASTQTTGTNSYNEQFF. The CDR3 DNA is TGTGCCAGCACACAAACCACAGGCACCAACTCCTACAATGAGCAGTTCTTC.

The V and J genes are TRBV20-1 and TRBJ2-5, with TRBD2 identical over 11 bases. Germline CDR1 DFQATT, CDR2 SNEGSKA (reference sequence). The V gene end was trimmed by 4 bases and the J gene end by 7 bases; junction bases not matched to a gene: 11. There are 15 residues in the CDR3. The CDR3 sequence is CSATPGLAARRTQYF. CDR3 DNA: TGCAGTGCTACGCCGGGACTAGCGGCCCGGAGGACCCAGTACTTC.

The CDR3 region has the DNA TGTGCTAGTGGTCTCGGAGTCGGGGAGACCCAGTACTTC. Translating it yields CASGLGVGETQYF. The V and J genes are TRBV12-5 and TRBJ2-5, with D hard to call. CDR1 is LGHNT, CDR2 FRNRAP, per germline. Trimming removed 5 bases at V and 5 bases at J, with 12 bases between. The CDR3 extends over 13 amino acids.

The chain carries TRBV20-1 and TRBJ2-1, with 11 bases matching TRBD1. V lost 3 bases and J lost 6; bases outside the gene matches: 13. Germline CDR1 DFQATT, CDR2 SNEGSKA (reference sequence). The CDR3 contains 17 residues. CDR3 residues: CSASKDRGPWLGNEQFF. For the CDR3, the DNA is TGCAGTGCTAGTAAGGACAGGGGGCCTTGGTTGGGCAATGAGCAGTTCTTC.

The chain uses TRBV2 and TRBJ1-3; D ambiguous. CDR1 and CDR2 from the germline V gene are SNHLY and FYNNEI. V was shortened by 3 bases and J by 3 bases, with 3 bases between the two germline ends. This CDR3 has 12 amino acids. The chain's CDR3 is CASSDRGNTIYF. The CDR3 DNA follows: TGTGCCAGCAGTGATCGTGGAAACACCATATATTTT.

In this sample, this clonotype turned up a few times. The V gene is TRBV7-2, the J gene TRBJ1-5; D might be TRBD1 (5 bases). From germline, CDR1 is SGHTA and CDR2 FQGNSA. Trimming removed 2 bases at V and 2 bases at J, with 13 bases between. The CDR3 totals 16 residues. The CDR3 nucleotides are TGTGCCAGCAGCTTAAAGTCCGGGGCGGGCAATCAGCCCCAGCATTTT. It specifies CASSLKSGAGNQPQHF.

This clonotype was seen a few times. J is TRBJ1-4 and V is TRBV18; no clear D. Germline CDR1 KGHSH, CDR2 LQKENI. V lost 3 bases, J lost 3 bases, and 8 bases lay in between. This CDR3 is 14 amino acids long. The CDR3 sequence is CASSPTQSNEKLFF. In DNA, the CDR3 is TGTGCCAGCTCACCGACACAGTCTAATGAAAAACTGTTTTTT.

This clonotype was detected a few times. The chain links TRBV5-1 to TRBJ1-2; the D gene is possibly TRBD1 (6 bases). Germline-derived CDR1 and CDR2 are SGHRS and YFSETQ. Trimming pared 0 bases from V and 3 bases from J, leaving 12 bases between. The CDR3 covers 15 residues. In DNA, the CDR3 is TGCGCCAGCAGCTTGGAGGGTCAGGGGTACTATGGCTACACCTTC. Amino acid sequence: CASSLEGQGYYGYTF.

This clonotype turned up a few times. The genes are TRBV9 and TRBJ1-5; possibly TRBD1 for D (5 bases). The CDR3 covers 14 residues. In germline, CDR1 is SGDLS, CDR2 YYNGEE. Trimming took 3 bases from V and 8 from J, leaving 15 bases between them. In DNA, the CDR3 is TGTGCCAGCAGCGGTGGGGGAGGGTCGGAGCCCCAGCATTTT. The encoded protein is CASSGGGGSEPQHF. The complete variable domain, with remaining parts taken from reference TRBV9 and TRBJ1-5, reads DSGVTQTPKHLITATGQRVTLRCSPRSGDLSVYWYQQSLDQGLQFLIQYYNGEERAKGNILERFSAQQFPDLHSELNLSSLELGDSALYFCASSGGGGSEPQHFGDGTRLSIL.

The rearrangement joins TRBV7-9 to TRBJ1-4; TRBD1 is a possible D gene (5 bases). The CDR3 covers 13 residues. V was pared by 3 bases and J by 10 bases, with 12 bases between. Germline values: CDR1 SEHNR, CDR2 FQNEAQ (reference sequence). The CDR3 is CASSFGGDGKLFF. Written as DNA, the CDR3 is TGTGCCAGCAGCTTTGGGGGTGATGGAAAACTGTTTTTT.

This clonotype was detected only a few times. This chain connects TRBV20-1 to TRBJ2-1, with TRBD1 matching over 9 bases. CDR1 and CDR2 from the germline V gene are DFQATT and SNEGSKA (reference sequence). The ends lost 1 base at V and 7 bases at J; junction bases unmatched: 14. CDR3 length: 17 amino acids. This CDR3 is CSARVTGGRSSGNEQFF. In nucleotides, the CDR3 is TGCAGTGCTAGAGTGACAGGGGGTCGATCCTCGGGGAATGAGCAGTTCTTC.

This chain connects TRBV13 to TRBJ2-2, with 7 bases matching TRBD2. The CDR3 totals 18 residues. Per germline, CDR1 PRHDT and CDR2 FYEKMQ (reference sequence). V shed 4 bases and J 1 base; nucleotides not matched to a gene: 12. The CDR3 here is CASSSVLGLAENTGELFF. CDR3 coding DNA: TGTGCCAGCAGCTCAGTCCTTGGGCTAGCGGAGAACACCGGGGAGCTGTTTTTT.

This clonotype was recorded at least ten times. The V call is TRBV10-3, the J call TRBJ1-2; D is possibly TRBD1 (5 bases). The CDR3 has 12 residues. The V gene's germline CDR1 is ENHRY and CDR2 SYGVKD. The germline V and J ends were trimmed by 5 bases and 5 bases, with 9 bases remaining between them. The CDR3, as DNA: TGTGCCATCAGTCGGGACGGATATGGCTACACCTTC. The encoded protein is CAISRDGYGYTF.

This clonotype came up a few times. The chain employs TRBV7-9 and TRBJ2-1; 7 bases align to TRBD2. Germline V gene sequence: CDR1 SEHNR, CDR2 FQNEAQ (reference sequence). This CDR3 is 16 amino acids long. The J segment lost 2 bases and the V segment lost 5 bases, leaving 9 bases of the junction unmatched. CDR3 amino acids: CASSDPTSGTYNEQFF. The CDR3 nucleotides are TGTGCCAGCAGCGACCCGACCAGCGGGACCTACAATGAGCAGTTCTTC. The complete variable domain, with remaining parts taken from reference TRBV7-9 and TRBJ2-1, reads DTGVSQNPRHKITKRGQNVTFRCDPISEHNRLYWYRQTLGQGPEFLTYFQNEAQLEKSRLLSDRFSAERPKGSFSTLEIQRTEQGDSAMYLCASSDPTSGTYNEQFFGPGTRLTVL.

The V call is TRBV20-1, the J call TRBJ1-3, with TRBD1 as a possible D gene (6 bases). This CDR3 spans 13 amino acids. Trimming shortened V by 5 bases and J by 3 bases, and 11 bases separated the two germline ends. Looked up from germline, CDR1 is DFQATT and CDR2 is SNEGSKA (reference sequence). In DNA form, the CDR3 reads TGCAGTGCTTCCACAGGGTATGGAAACACCATATATTTT. It translates to CSASTGYGNTIYF.

The rearrangement uses TRBV27 and TRBJ1-2, with no clear D. The V gene's germline CDR1 is MNHEY and CDR2 SMNVEV (reference sequence). The CDR3 has 13 amino acids. V shed 1 base and J shed 6 bases, with 9 bases lying between them. In DNA, the CDR3 is TGTGCCAGCAGTTTATTTGCAGGCGATGGCTACACCTTC. The encoded protein is CASSLFAGDGYTF.

This chain uses TRBV29-1 with TRBJ2-3; possibly TRBD2 for D (5 bases). V gave up 4 bases and J gave up 3 bases, with 8 bases separating them. The germline CDR1 and CDR2 sequences are SQVTM and ANQGSEA. This CDR3 spans 12 amino acids. Here the CDR3 DNA reads TGCAGCGTTGGAGGACTGACAGATACGCAGTATTTT. Its translation is CSVGGLTDTQYF.

The rearrangement links TRBV6-5 to TRBJ2-2; perhaps TRBD2 as D (7 bases). The CDR3 has 16 amino acids. Germline V gene sequence: CDR1 MNHEY, CDR2 SVGAGI. V was clipped by 6 bases and J by 5 bases, with 19 bases between them. CDR3 sequence: CASSRLGGARTGELFF. DNA for the CDR3: TGTGCCAGCAGCCGCTTGGGGGGGGCAAGAACCGGGGAGCTGTTTTTT.

The CDR3 sequence is CASSLVGGWPGNEQFF. The CDR3 nucleotides are TGCGCCAGCAGCTTGGTGGGGGGGTGGCCCGGCAATGAGCAGTTCTTC. The rearrangement joins TRBV5-1 to TRBJ2-1; 7 positions match TRBD2. Germline CDR1 SGHRS, CDR2 YFSETQ. The CDR3 extends over 16 amino acids. Trimming cost V 0 bases and J 6 bases; bases outside gene matches: 9.

The J gene is TRBJ2-1, the V gene TRBV20-1; possible D gene TRBD2, 5 bases. V was trimmed by 2 bases and J by 3 bases, leaving 8 bases between them. Germline V gene data show CDR1 as DFQATT and CDR2 as SNEGSKA (reference sequence). This CDR3 is built from 13 residues. This chain's CDR3 is CSARNAGYNEQFF. The CDR3 bases are TGCAGTGCTAGAAACGCGGGCTACAATGAGCAGTTCTTC.

The rearrangement links TRBV30 to TRBJ2-1; 7 nucleotides match TRBD2. J lost 2 bases, V lost 3 bases, and 10 bases had no gene match. Germline lookup yields CDR1 GTSNPN and CDR2 SVGIG (reference sequence). The CDR3 is 16 residues long. For the CDR3, the DNA is TGTGCCTGGAGCGTCACGAGCGGGAAGGCCTACAATGAGCAGTTCTTC. Protein: CAWSVTSGKAYNEQFF. Supplemented by reference TRBV30 and TRBJ2-1, the full variable domain reads SQTIHQWPATLVQPVGSPLSLECTVEGTSNPNLYWYRQAAGRGLQLLFYSVGIGQISSEVPQNLSASRPQDRQFILSSKKLLLSDSGFYLCAWSVTSGKAYNEQFFGPGTRLTVL.

In its sample, this clonotype was seen a few times. The genes are TRBV20-1 and TRBJ2-7, with a tentative D call TRBD2 (7 bases). CDR1 DFQATT and CDR2 SNEGSKA come from the germline V gene (reference sequence). Between the trimmed V and J ends, which lost 5 bases and 5 bases, there was a span of 16 bases. The CDR3 covers 13 residues. CDR3 amino acids: CSAPGEGRNEQYF. In DNA form, the CDR3 reads TGCAGTGCTCCAGGGGAGGGTCGGAACGAGCAGTACTTC.

This clonotype showed up many times. This rearrangement joins TRBV6-1 to TRBJ2-2, with D unclear. Trimming removed 7 bases at V and 0 bases at J, with 9 bases between. The germline V gene encodes CDR1 MNHNS and CDR2 SASEGT. This CDR3 contains 14 residues. The CDR3 DNA is TGTGCCAGCAAGCTGGGGTCGAACACCGGGGAGCTGTTTTTT. It yields the protein CASKLGSNTGELFF.

In its sample, this clonotype was seen a few times. The rearrangement links TRBV29-1 to TRBJ2-5; TRBD1 matches 7 bases. Trimming took 2 bases from V and 9 from J; bases not matched to a gene: 9. There are 13 residues in the CDR3. Germline CDR1 is SQVTM and CDR2 is ANQGSEA. The CDR3 loop reads CSVEKGQGVSQYF. DNA for the CDR3: TGCAGCGTTGAAAAGGGTCAGGGGGTGTCCCAGTACTTC.

The J gene is TRBJ2-1, the V gene TRBV20-1, with D perhaps TRBD1 (5 bases). The CDR3 is 13 amino acids. CDR1 and CDR2 from the germline V gene are DFQATT and SNEGSKA (reference sequence). The germline V and J ends were trimmed by 6 bases and 4 bases, with 13 bases remaining between them. CDR3 in amino acids: CSAYARGYNEQFF. The CDR3 region has the DNA TGCAGTGCCTACGCTAGGGGTTACAATGAGCAGTTCTTC.